The source of this TCR beta chain is a study of blood T cell repertoires in COVID-19. On the study more broadly: Italy, Spain and the United States were the sources of the convalescent and acute COVID-19 samples. T cells, B-cell-depleted T cells, or PBMCs provided the cDNA or gDNA that served as material.

The authors' processing: Nucleated cell number was recorded as an estimate derived from reference gene primer amplification. Clones were read by immunoSEQ multiplex PCR, and TCRdb kept only the in-frame ones, dropping some. V and J calls and clone size are as listed in that table; D and trimming were resolved from the DNA. Of approximately 290,000 clones in the sample, 91% were seen once. Enrolled during active infection, Seattle patients were then followed longitudinally. The V and J ends lost 6 bases and 6 bases respectively, with 12 bases between them. This CDR3 has 13 amino acids. Germline assignment: CDR1 MDHEN and CDR2 SYDVKM.

V is TRBV28 and J is TRBJ1-5, with D maybe TRBD1 (6 bases). The sample taken for sequencing was peripheral blood. This TCR came from a woman between 25 and 40 years old with COVID-19, enrolled during active disease. DNA of the CDR3: TGTGCCAGCAGCTCCCAGGGGTTTCAGCCCCAGCATTTT. Amino acid sequence: CASSSQGFQPQHF. Drawing the rest from reference TRBV28 and TRBJ1-5, the complete variable domain is DVKVTQSSRYLVKRTGEKVFLECVQDMDHENMFWYRQDPGLGLRLIYFSYDVKMKEKGDIPEGYSVSREKKERFSLILESASTNQTSMYLCASSSQGFQPQHFGDGTRLSIL.